This T cell receptor (beta chain) was obtained from a study of beta chain features in type 1 diabetes (dated by TCRdb to 2017 to 2018). About the full investigation: Patients and healthy donors did not differ in mean age, gender distribution, total cell number or subset yield. A total of around 110,000,000 sorted cells were examined across all samples, and RNA yield correlated strongly with the number of cells per subset. In the study, TCRB repertoires of sorted circulating CD4+ T cell subsets from recently diagnosed type 1 diabetes patients were compared with those of matched healthy donors. Regulatory and stem cell-like memory subsets were isolated from only 8 patients and about eight healthy donors, whereas naive and central memory subsets came from all 30 or so donors.

What the study reported, not specific to this receptor: Because the HLA sub-analyses included only small numbers of individuals, any influence of HLA type on TCRB rearrangement was left unresolved. Sequencing cDNA rather than genomic DNA could over-represent highly expressing activated cells, although activation and CD3 levels did not differ between groups. A moderate but significant shortening of TCRB CDR3 length was observed in type 1 diabetes patients in all four CD4+ subsets. Shorter templates might have been favored by PCR, but patient and control samples were amplified and corrected together, so both groups would have been affected equally by any skew. The naive, central memory and regulatory TCRB repertoires appeared to resemble one another more closely among patients than among healthy donors. At VDJ recombination sites, type 1 diabetes patients had fewer insertions and more deleted nucleotides, which implies abnormalities in thymic rearrangement.

This clone was detected ten times or more. The antigen it binds to is not known. No qualities accompany the bases; no much larger clone lies one base away. Other DNA sequences in this specimen translate into the identical CDR3. Each donor gave one peripheral blood draw, roughly 110 mL on average, collected into heparinised tubes. Using a panel that included CD45RO, CCR7, CD25, CD127, CD95 and CD27, naive, central memory, regulatory and stem cell-like memory CD4+ T cells were sorted on a BD FACSAria II. Every sorted population had a purity above 95%. PBMCs were isolated right away by Lymphoprep density gradient centrifugation and were stained directly, without culture. To minimize batch effects, samples were stained and sorted in pairs, one healthy donor with one patient per experiment. The entire amount of isolated RNA was reverse transcribed using the High Capacity cDNA Reverse Transcription Kit, so the sequenced TCRB transcripts were expressed ones. Deep immunoSEQ sequencing was performed on naive, central memory and regulatory T cell samples, with an average of roughly 4 million total reads per sample. After sorted cells were lysed in RLT buffer, RNA was extracted with DNase-treated RNeasy Micro or Mini kits, with the choice depending on cell number. Each cell subset was processed on its own to prevent cross-contamination, while patient and healthy donor samples were processed together. The immunoSEQ multiplex PCR was used to amplify TCRB sequences from cDNA, yielding 87-bp fragments that span the CDR3 region. Sequencing of the amplicons was done on the Illumina HiSeq platform. On the study's bioinformatics: Synthetic template baselines were used to correct PCR bias computationally, reads within Hamming distance 2 were collapsed together, and singletons that could not be merged were discarded. Reads were aligned to IMGT to assign V, D and J genes, CDR3 length, and insertions or deletions at six rearrangement sites. Within each subset, clonotype counts were normalized to sorted cell number, after which true diversity and Gini coefficients were computed with the tcR R package. The overlap coefficient, calculated on TCRB nucleotide sequences, was used to measure repertoire sharing. TCRdb took over this immuneACCESS table, retaining in-frame rearrangements with V and J assigned. Such tables are incomplete; in checked studies, under half of the missing clones stem from an unresolved V gene, and the remainder is unexplained. V and J calls and clone size come straight from that table; D and trimming were deduced from the DNA. The sample table holds about 160,000 clones, of which around 8% were seen once. The ten largest clones represent approximately 0.85% of the sample.

Sequenced: central memory CD4+ T cells from blood. The sequence was collected from a woman in her thirties or forties with type 1 diabetes.

The bases read TGTGCCAGCAGTGAACAGCTGAACACTGAAGCTTTCTTT. The encoded protein is CASSEQLNTEAFF. Recombination joined TRBV6-4 with TRBJ1-1; the D gene assignment is ambiguous. CDR1 MRHNA and CDR2 SNTAGT were looked up in the germline V gene. Inclusive of the bounding cysteine and phenylalanine, the CDR3 is 13 residues long. Kept here is only the CDR3 DNA, which spans 39 bases and is read in frame from base 1. V is reduced by 3 bases and J by 0 bases, leaving a spacing of 5 bases between them.